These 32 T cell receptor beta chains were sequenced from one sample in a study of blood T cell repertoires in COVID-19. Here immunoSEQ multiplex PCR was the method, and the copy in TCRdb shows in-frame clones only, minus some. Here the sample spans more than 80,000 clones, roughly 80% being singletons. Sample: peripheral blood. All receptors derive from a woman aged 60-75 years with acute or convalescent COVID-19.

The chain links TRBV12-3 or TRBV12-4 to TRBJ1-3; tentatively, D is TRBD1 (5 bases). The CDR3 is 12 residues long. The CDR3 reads CALGRAGNTIYF. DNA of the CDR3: TGTGCACTGGGCAGGGCAGGAAACACCATATATTTT.

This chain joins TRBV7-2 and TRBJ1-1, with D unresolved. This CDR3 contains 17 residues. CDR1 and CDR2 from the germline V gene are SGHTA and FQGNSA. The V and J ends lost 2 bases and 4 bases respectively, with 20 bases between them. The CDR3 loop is CASSLRFGRGASTEAFF. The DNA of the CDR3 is TGTGCCAGCAGCTTAAGATTTGGACGGGGAGCGAGCACTGAAGCTTTCTTT. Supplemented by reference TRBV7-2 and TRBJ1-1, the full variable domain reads GAGVSQSPSNKVTEKGKDVELRCDPISGHTALYWYRQSLGQGLEFLIYFQGNSAPDKSGLPSDRFSAERTGGSVSTLTIQRTQQEDSAVYLCASSLRFGRGASTEAFFGQGTRLTVV.

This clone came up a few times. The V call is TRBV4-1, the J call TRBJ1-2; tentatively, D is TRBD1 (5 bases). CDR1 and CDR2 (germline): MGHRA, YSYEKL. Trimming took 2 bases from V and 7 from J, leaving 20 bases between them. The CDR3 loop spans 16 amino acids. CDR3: CASSQQAGGRVSGYTF. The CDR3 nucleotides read TGCGCCAGCAGCCAACAGGCAGGTGGCAGGGTTTCTGGCTACACCTTC.

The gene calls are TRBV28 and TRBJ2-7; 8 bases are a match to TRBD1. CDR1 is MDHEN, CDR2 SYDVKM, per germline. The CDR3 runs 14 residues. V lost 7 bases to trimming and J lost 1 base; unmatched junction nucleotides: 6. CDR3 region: CASIPGQESYEQYF. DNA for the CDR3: TGTGCCAGCATACCGGGACAGGAGTCCTACGAGCAGTACTTC.

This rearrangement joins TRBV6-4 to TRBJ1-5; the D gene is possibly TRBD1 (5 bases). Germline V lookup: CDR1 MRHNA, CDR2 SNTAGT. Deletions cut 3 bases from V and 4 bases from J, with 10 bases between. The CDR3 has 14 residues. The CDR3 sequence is CASSESGGNQPQHF. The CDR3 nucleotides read TGTGCCAGCAGTGAGAGCGGGGGGAATCAGCCCCAGCATTTT.

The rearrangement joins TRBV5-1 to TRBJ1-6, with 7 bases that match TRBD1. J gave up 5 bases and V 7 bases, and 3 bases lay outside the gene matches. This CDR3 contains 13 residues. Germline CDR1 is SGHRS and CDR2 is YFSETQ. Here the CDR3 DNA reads TGCGCCAGCCAGACAGGGAATAATTCACCCCTCCACTTT. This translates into CASQTGNNSPLHF. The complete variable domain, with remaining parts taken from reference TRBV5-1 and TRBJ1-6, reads KAGVTQTPRYLIKTRGQQVTLSCSPISGHRSVSWYQQTPGQGLQFLFEYFSETQRNKGNFPGRFSGRQFSNSRSEMNVSTLELGDSALYLCASQTGNNSPLHFGNGTRLTVT.

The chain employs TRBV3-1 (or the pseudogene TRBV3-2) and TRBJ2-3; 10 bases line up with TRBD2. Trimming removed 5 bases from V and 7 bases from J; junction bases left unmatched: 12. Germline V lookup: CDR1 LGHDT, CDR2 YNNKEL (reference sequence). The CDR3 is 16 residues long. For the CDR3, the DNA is TGTGCCAGCAGCAAAGGGTTAGCGGGGGGAGGAAATACGCAGTATTTT. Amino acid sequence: CASSKGLAGGGNTQYF.

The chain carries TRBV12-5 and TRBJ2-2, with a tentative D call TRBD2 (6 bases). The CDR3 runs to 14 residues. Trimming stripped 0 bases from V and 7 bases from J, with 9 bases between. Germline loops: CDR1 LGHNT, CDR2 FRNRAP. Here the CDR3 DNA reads TGTGCTAGTGGTTTGGTACGGGGAGGCGGGGAGCTGTTTTTT. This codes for CASGLVRGGGELFF.

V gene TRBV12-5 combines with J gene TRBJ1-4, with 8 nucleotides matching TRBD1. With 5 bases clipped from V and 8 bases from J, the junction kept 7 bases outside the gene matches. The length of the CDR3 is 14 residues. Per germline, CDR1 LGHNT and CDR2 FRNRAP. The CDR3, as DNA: TGTGCTAGTGGTCCCGGACAGGGACAAGAAAAACTGTTTTTT. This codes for CASGPGQGQEKLFF.

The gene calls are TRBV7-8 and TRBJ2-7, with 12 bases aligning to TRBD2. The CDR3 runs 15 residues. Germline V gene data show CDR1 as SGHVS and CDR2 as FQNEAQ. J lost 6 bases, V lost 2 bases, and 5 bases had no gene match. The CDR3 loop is CASSLRTSGNVEQYF. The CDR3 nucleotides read TGTGCCAGCAGCTTACGGACTAGCGGGAACGTCGAGCAGTACTTC.

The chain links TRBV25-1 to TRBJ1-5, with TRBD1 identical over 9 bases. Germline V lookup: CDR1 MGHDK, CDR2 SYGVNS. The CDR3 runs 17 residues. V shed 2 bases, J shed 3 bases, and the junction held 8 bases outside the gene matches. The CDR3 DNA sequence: TGTGCCAGCAGTGAACGGGACAGGGACTTCTTCAATCAGCCCCAGCATTTT. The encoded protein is CASSERDRDFFNQPQHF.

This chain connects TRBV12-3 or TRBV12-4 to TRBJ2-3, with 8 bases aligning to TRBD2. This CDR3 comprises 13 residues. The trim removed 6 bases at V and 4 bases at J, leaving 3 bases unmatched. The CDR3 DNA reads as TGTGCCAGCAGAGGGACTAGTTCAGATACGCAGTATTTT. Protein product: CASRGTSSDTQYF.

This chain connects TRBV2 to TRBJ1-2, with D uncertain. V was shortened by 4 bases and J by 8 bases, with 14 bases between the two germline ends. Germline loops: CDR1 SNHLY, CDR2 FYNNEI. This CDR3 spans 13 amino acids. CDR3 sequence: CASSVDRENGYTF. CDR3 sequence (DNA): TGTGCCAGCAGTGTAGATAGGGAGAACGGCTACACCTTC.

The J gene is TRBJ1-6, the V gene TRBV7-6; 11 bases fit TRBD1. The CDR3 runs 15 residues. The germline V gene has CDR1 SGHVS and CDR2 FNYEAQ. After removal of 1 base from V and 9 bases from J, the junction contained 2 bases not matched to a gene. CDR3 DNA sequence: TGTGCCAGCAGCTTAGGGGGACAGGGGGGTTCACCCCTCCACTTT. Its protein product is CASSLGGQGGSPLHF. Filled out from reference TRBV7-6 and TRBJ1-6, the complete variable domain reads GAGVSQSPRYKVTKRGQDVALRCDPISGHVSLYWYRQALGQGPEFLTYFNYEAQQDKSGLPNDRFSAERPEGSISTLTIQRTEQRDSAMYRCASSLGGQGGSPLHFGNGTRLTVT.

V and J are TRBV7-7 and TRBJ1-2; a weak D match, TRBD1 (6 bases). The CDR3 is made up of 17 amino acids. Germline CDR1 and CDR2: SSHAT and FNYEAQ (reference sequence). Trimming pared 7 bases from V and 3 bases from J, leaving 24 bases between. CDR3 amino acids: CASIPSLRYREYYGYTF. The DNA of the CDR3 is TGTGCCAGCATCCCCTCGCTTAGGTACAGGGAATACTATGGCTACACCTTC. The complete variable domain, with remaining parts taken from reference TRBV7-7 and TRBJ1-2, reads GAGVSQSPRYKVTKRGQDVTLRCDPISSHATLYWYQQALGQGPEFLTYFNYEAQPDKSGLPSDRFSAERPEGSISTLTIQRTEQRDSAMYRCASIPSLRYREYYGYTFGSGTRLTVV.

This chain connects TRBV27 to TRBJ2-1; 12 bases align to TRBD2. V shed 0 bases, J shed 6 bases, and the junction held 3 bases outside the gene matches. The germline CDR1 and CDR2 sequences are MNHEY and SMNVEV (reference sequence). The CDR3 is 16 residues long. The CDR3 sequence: CASSLSTSGGPNEQFF. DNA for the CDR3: TGTGCCAGCAGTTTATCCACTAGCGGGGGGCCCAATGAGCAGTTCTTC.

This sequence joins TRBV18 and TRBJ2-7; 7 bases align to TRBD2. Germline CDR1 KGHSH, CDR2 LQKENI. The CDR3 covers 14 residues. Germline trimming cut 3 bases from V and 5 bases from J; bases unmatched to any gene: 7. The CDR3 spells CASSPGLDPHEQYF. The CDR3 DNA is TGTGCCAGCTCACCTGGACTAGATCCCCACGAGCAGTACTTC.

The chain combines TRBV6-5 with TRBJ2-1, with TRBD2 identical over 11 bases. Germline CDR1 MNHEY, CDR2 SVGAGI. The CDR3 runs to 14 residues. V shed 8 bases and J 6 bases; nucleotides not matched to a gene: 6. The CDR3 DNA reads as TGTGCCAGCCGGACTAGCGGGCCCCTCAATGAGCAGTTCTTC. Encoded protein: CASRTSGPLNEQFF.

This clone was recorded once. CDR3 DNA: TGCGCCAGCAGCTTGGCAGGGGGCCAGGTCACTGAAGCTTTCTTT. Translating gives CASSLAGGQVTEAFF. The J gene is TRBJ1-1, the V gene TRBV5-1, with 8 bases lining up with TRBD1. The trim removed 0 bases at V and 4 bases at J, leaving 5 bases unmatched. Per germline, CDR1 SGHRS and CDR2 YFSETQ. This CDR3 contains 15 residues.

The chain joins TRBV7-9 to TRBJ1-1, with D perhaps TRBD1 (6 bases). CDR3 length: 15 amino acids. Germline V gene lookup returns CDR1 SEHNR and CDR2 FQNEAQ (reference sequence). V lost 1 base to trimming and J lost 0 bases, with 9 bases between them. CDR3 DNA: TGTGCCAGCAGCTTAGACAGGGCCATGAACACTGAAGCTTTCTTT. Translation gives CASSLDRAMNTEAFF.

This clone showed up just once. The CDR3: CASSPLGSREATQYF. The DNA for the CDR3 is TGTGCCAGCAGCCCGTTAGGTAGCAGGGAGGCGACCCAGTACTTC. The chain has TRBV11-2 and TRBJ2-5, with D perhaps TRBD2 (6 bases). V was clipped by 5 bases and J by 7 bases, with 20 bases between them. Germline loops: CDR1 SGHAT, CDR2 FQNNGV. There are 15 residues in the CDR3.

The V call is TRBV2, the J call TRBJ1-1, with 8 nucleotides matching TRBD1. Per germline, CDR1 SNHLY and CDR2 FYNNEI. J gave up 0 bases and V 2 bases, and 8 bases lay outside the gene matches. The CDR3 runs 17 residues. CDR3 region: CASSERQGTTVNTEAFF. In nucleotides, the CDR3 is TGTGCCAGCAGTGAACGACAGGGGACTACCGTGAACACTGAAGCTTTCTTT.

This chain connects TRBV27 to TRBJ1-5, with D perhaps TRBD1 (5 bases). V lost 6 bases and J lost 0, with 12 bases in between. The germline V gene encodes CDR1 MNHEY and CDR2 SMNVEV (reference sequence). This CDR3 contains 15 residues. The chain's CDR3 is CASRPTRDSNQPQHF. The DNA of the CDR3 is TGTGCCAGCAGACCTACCAGGGATAGCAATCAGCCCCAGCATTTT.

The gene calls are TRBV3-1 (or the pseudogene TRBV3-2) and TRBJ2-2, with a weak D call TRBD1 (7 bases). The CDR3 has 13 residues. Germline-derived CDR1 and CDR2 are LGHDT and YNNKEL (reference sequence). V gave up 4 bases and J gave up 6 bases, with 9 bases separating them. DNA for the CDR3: TGTGCCAGCAGCCGGAGGGGGCCCGGGGAGCTGTTTTTT. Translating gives CASSRRGPGELFF.

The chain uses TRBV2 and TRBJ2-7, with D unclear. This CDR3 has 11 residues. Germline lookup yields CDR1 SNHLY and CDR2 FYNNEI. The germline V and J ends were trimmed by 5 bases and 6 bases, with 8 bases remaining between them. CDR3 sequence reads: CASSSQAEQYF. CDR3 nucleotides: TGTGCCAGCAGTAGCCAGGCCGAGCAGTACTTC.

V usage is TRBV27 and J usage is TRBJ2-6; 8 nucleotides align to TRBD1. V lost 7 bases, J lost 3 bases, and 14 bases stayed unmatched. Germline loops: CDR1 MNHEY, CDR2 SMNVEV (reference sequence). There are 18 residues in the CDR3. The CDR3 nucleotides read TGTGCCAGCACAACGTGGTTGCAGGGGGCCCTTGGGGCCAACGTCCTGACTTTC. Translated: CASTTWLQGALGANVLTF.

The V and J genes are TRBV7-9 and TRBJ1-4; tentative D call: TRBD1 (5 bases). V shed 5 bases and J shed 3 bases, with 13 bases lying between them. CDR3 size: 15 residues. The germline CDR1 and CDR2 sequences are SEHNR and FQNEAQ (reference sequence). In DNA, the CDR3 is TGTGCCAGCAGCCAGGGTTGGAAATCTAATGAAAAACTGTTTTTT. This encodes CASSQGWKSNEKLFF.

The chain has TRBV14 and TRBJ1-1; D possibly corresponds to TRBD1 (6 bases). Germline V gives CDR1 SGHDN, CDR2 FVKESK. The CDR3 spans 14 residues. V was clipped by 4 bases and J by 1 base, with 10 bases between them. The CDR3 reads CASSLTDRNTEAFF. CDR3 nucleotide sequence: TGTGCCAGCAGCCTTACGGACAGGAACACTGAAGCTTTCTTT.

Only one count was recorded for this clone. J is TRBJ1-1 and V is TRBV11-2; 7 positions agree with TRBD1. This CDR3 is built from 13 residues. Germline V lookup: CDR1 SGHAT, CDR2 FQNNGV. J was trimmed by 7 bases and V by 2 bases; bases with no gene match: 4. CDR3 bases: TGTGCCAGCAGCTTATCTCGACAGGGTGAAGCTTTCTTT. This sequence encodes CASSLSRQGEAFF.

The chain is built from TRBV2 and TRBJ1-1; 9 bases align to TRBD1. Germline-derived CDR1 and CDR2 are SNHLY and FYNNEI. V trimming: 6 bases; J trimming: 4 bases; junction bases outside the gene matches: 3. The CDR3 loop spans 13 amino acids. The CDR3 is CASRQGAGTEAFF. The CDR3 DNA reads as TGTGCCAGCAGACAGGGGGCAGGCACTGAAGCTTTCTTT.

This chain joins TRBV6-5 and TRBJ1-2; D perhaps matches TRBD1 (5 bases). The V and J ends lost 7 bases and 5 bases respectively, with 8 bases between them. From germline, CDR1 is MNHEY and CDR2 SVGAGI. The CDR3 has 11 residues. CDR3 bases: TGTGCCAGCACACAGGCGTATGGCTACACCTTC. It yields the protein CASTQAYGYTF.

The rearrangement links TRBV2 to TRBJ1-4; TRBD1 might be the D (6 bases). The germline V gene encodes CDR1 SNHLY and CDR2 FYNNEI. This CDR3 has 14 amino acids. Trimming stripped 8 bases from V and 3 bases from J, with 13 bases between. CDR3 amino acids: CASLQGNSNEKLFF. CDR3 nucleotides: TGTGCCAGCTTACAGGGAAATTCTAATGAAAAACTGTTTTTT.